These 8 T cell receptor beta chains were sequenced from one sample in a study of cytomegalovirus exposure and HLA in healthy donors. Use of 60 Vbeta and 13 Jbeta primers characterized the PCR. TCRdb's table, derived via immunoSEQ multiplex PCR, lists solely in-frame clones and lacks some. Counted here are about 120,000 clones, about 80% occurring once; the ten biggest clones make up about 8.9%. The sequenced sample was PBMCs. The receptor set was obtained from a man aged 30-40 years in good health and CMV-seropositive.

This rearrangement joins TRBV2 to TRBJ2-2; perhaps TRBD2 as D (6 bases). With 2 bases removed from V and 5 bases from J, the gap between germline ends came to 12 bases. This CDR3 is built from 15 residues. CDR1 is SNHLY, CDR2 FYNNEI, per germline. DNA for the CDR3: TGTGCCAGCAGTGAATCTAGCGCTGGGACCGGGGAGCTGTTTTTT. The encoded protein is CASSESSAGTGELFF.

Remarks on this clone: Germline and junction disagree at one end, which may indicate a read error. The sample holds other DNA sequences that translate to the same CDR3. The V and J genes are TRBV9 and TRBJ2-7; maybe TRBD2 (7 bases). Looked up from germline, CDR1 is SGDLS and CDR2 is YYNGEE. CDR3 length equals 19 residues. CDR3 nucleotide sequence: TGTGCCAGCAGTGTAGCGGCGGGTGGCGGCGGGGGCCGGCTCGGCGAGCAGTACTTC. Protein product: CASSVAAGGGGGRLGEQYF.

The CDR3 sequence: CASSWTSGELGYF. CDR3 bases: TGTGCCAGCAGTTGGACTAGCGGGGAATTGGGGTACTTC. The rearrangement uses TRBV6-6 and TRBJ2-7; 12 bases map to TRBD2. This CDR3 comprises 13 residues. Germline V lookup: CDR1 MNHNY, CDR2 SVGAGI (reference sequence). Trimming at V came to 4 bases and at J to 12 bases, leaving 7 bases not matched to a gene.

CDR3 residues: CASSQVKSREYQETQYF. The CDR3 DNA sequence: TGTGCCAGCAGCCAAGTAAAGTCGCGGGAGTACCAAGAGACCCAGTACTTC. This chain links TRBV4-2 with TRBJ2-5, with 7 positions matching TRBD2. This CDR3 is 17 amino acids long. Germline CDR1 reads LGHNA; CDR2 reads YNFKEQ. Losses at the gene ends were 1 base for V and 0 bases for J; bases not matched to a gene: 8.

This clone was observed once. V usage is TRBV2 and J usage is TRBJ2-7, with 7 positions matching TRBD1. Germline CDR1 reads SNHLY; CDR2 reads FYNNEI. There are 15 residues in the CDR3. V was clipped by 6 bases and J by 3 bases; unmatched bases: 11. DNA for the CDR3: TGTGCCAGCAGAGGTCCGGGACAGTCTTACTACGAGCAGTACTTC. Translated, it gives CASRGPGQSYYEQYF.

The chain employs TRBV5-6 and TRBJ1-2; D gene uncertain. The CDR3 has 14 residues. Germline loops: CDR1 SGHDT, CDR2 YYEEEE. Trimming took off 1 base at V and 0 bases at J, with 7 bases between the two ends. CDR3 DNA sequence: TGTGCCAGCAGCTTGATTGGAGCTAACTATGGCTACACCTTC. It codes for CASSLIGANYGYTF.

The chain uses TRBV28 and TRBJ2-5, with D perhaps TRBD1 (5 bases). V was clipped by 3 bases and J by 3 bases, with 8 bases between them. Germline values: CDR1 MDHEN, CDR2 SYDVKM. The CDR3 runs 13 residues. The CDR3 reads CASSFDREETQYF. The CDR3 nucleotides are TGTGCCAGCAGTTTCGACAGAGAAGAGACCCAGTACTTC.

The rearrangement joins TRBV6-6 to TRBJ2-7, with 7 nucleotides matching TRBD1. J was trimmed by 7 bases and V by 5 bases; bases with no gene match: 14. The germline CDR1 and CDR2 sequences are MNHNY and SVGAGI (reference sequence). The CDR3 totals 15 residues. The CDR3 DNA reads as TGTGCCAGCAGTGATCCCGGGACAGCCCTCTGGGAGCAGTACTTC. Residues: CASSDPGTALWEQYF.